The sequence of this T cell receptor (beta chain) was determined in a study of blood T cells in healthy people across ages. Across the study: With template switching, about one barcoded beta molecule was captured per two T cells. Study-wide results and caveats: Diversity was estimated from one million T cells, and these estimates were considered underestimates. The CMV status of each donor remained undetermined, and this could have confounded shifts in expanded clonotypes.

Using a J-beta primer mix together with a sample-barcoded 5' primer, a second PCR was run for roughly 7 to 11 cycles. TCRdb reprocessed the 5' RACE reads via MiXCR and lists one record per CDR3 protein. The sample contains over 1.5 million distinct CDR3 sequences, around 48% of which appear only once. Germline CDR1 reads SGHTA; CDR2 reads FQGNSA. The CDR3 runs to 13 residues. Trimming removed 1 base from V and 3 bases from J, with 6 bases in between. This clonotype has just a few counts. What it recognizes is unknown. The rearrangement joins TRBV7-2 to TRBJ1-2; D is unresolved. The receptor comes from a woman in her forties in good health. The source material was blood. For the CDR3, the DNA is TGTGCCAGCAGCTTAGTCAAAGACTATGGCTACACCTTC. Translation: CASSLVKDYGYTF.